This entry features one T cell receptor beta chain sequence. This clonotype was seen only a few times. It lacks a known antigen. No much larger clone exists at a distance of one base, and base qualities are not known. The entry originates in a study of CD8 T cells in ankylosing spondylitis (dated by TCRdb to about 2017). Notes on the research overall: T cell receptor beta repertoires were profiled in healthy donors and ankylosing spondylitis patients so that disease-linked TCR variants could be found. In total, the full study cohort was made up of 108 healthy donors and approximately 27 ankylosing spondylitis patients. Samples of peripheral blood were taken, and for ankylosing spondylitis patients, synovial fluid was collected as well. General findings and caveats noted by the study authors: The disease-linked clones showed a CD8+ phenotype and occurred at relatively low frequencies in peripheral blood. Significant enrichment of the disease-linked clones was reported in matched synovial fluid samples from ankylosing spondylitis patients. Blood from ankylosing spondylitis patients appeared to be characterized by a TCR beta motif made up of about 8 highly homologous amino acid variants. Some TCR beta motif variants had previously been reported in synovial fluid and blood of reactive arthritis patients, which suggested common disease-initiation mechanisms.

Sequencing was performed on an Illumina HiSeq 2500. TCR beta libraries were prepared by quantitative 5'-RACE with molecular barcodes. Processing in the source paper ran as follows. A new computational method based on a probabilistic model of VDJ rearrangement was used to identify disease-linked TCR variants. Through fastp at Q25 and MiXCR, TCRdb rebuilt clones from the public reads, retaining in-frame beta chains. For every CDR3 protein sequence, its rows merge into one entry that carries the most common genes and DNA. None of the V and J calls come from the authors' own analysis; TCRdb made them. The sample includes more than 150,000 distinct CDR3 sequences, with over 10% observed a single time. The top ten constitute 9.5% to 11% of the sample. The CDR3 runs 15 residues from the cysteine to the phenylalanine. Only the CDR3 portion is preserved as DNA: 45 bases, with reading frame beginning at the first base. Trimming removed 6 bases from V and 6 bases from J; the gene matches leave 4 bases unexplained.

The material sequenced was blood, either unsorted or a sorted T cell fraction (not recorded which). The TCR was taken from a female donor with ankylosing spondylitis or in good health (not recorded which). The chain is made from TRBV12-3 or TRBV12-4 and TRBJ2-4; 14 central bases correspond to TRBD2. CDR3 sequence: CASRPGLAGVNIQYF. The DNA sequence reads TGTGCCAGCAGACCGGGACTAGCGGGAGTAAACATTCAGTACTTC.